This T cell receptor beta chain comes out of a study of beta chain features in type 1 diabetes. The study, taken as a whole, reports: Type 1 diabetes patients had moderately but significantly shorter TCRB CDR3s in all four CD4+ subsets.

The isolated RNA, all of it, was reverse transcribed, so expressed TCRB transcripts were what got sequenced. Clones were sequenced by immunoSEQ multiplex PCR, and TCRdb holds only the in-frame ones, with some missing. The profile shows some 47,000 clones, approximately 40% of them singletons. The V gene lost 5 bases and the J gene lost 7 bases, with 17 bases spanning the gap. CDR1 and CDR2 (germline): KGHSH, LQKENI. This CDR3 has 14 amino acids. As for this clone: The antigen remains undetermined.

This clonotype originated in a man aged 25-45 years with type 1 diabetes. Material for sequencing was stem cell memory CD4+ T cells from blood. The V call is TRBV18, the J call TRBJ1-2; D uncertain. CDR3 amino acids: CASSSSVIEVGYTF. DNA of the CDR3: TGTGCCAGCTCAAGTTCCGTTATAGAAGTTGGCTACACCTTC.